This record looks at one T cell receptor beta chain sequence and its context. Germline CDR1 reads SEHNR; CDR2 reads FQNEAQ (reference sequence). The J segment lost 5 bases and the V segment lost 5 bases, leaving 6 bases of the junction unmatched. This CDR3 is 13 amino acids long. Sequencing was performed with immunoSEQ multiplex PCR; in TCRdb, only in-frame clones are kept and a portion is missing. The sample yields approximately 75,000 clones, around 97% seen once. This entry belongs to a study of technical replicates of blood from several donors. The sequencing input was T cells isolated from PBMCs. V is TRBV7-9 and J is TRBJ2-7; 7 bases are shared with TRBD1. The TCR comes from a human donor in good health. The CDR3 DNA follows: TGTGCCAGCAGCCCCGACAGGGCCCACGAGCAGTACTTC. Protein: CASSPDRAHEQYF.